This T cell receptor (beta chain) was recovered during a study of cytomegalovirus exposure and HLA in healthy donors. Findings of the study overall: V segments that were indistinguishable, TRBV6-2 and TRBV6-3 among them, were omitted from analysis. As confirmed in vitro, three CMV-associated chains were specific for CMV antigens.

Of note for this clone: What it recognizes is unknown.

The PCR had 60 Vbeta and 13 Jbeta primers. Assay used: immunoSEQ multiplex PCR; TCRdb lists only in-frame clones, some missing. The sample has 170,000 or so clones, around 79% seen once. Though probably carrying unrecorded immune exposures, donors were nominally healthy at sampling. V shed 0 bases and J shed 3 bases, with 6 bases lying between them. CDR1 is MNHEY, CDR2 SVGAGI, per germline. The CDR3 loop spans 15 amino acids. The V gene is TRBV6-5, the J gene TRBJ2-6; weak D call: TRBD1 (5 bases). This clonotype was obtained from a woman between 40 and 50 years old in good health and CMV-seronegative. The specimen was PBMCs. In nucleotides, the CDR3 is TGTGCCAGCAGTTACTCGCAGGGTGGGGCCAACGTCCTGACTTTC. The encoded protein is CASSYSQGGANVLTF.